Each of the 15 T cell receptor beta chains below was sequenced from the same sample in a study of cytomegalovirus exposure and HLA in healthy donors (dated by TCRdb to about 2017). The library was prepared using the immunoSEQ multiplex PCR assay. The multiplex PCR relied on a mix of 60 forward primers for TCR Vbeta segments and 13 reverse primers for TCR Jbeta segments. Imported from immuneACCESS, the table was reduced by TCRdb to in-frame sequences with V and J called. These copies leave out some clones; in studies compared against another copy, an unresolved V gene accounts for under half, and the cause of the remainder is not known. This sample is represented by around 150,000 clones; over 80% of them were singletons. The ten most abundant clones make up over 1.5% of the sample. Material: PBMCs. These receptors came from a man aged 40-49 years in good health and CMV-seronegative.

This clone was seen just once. CDR3 bases: TGCGCCAGCAGCCAAACTGGGGGAGGCTATTATCAGCCCCAGCATTTT. Translating gives CASSQTGGGYYQPQHF. V usage is TRBV4-1 and J usage is TRBJ1-5, with D perhaps matching TRBD1 (5 bases). This CDR3 has 16 amino acids. Trimming removed 2 bases at V and 5 bases at J, with 16 bases between. Germline values: CDR1 MGHRA, CDR2 YSYEKL.

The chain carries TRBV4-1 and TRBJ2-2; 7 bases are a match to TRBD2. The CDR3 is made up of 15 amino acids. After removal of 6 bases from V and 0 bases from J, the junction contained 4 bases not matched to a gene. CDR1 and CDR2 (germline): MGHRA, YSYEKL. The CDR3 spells CASRGGGSNTGELFF. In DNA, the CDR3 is TGCGCCAGCAGGGGGGGAGGGTCGAACACCGGGGAGCTGTTTTTT.

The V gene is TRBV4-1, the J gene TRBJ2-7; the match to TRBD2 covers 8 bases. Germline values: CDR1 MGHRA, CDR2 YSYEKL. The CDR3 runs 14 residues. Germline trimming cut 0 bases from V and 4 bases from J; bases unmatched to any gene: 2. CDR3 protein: CASSQETSGYEQYF. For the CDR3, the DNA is TGCGCCAGCAGCCAAGAAACTAGCGGATACGAGCAGTACTTC.

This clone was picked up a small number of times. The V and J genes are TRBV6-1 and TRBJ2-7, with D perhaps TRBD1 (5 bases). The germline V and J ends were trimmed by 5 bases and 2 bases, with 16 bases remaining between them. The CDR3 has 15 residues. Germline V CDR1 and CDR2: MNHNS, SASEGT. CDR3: CASSTKVGQPYEQYF. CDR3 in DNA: TGTGCCAGCAGTACAAAGGTGGGGCAGCCCTACGAGCAGTACTTC.

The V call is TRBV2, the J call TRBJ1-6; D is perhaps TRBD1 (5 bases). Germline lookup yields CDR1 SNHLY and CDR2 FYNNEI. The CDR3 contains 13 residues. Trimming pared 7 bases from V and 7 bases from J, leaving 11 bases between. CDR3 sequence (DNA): TGTGCCAGCACGGGACTCGAAAATTCACCCCTCCACTTT. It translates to CASTGLENSPLHF.

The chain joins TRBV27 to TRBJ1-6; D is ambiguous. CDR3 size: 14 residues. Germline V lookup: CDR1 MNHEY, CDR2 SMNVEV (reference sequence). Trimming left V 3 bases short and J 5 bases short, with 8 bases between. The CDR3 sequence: CASSLAQNNSPLHF. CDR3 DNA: TGTGCCAGCAGTTTGGCTCAGAATAATTCACCCCTCCACTTT.

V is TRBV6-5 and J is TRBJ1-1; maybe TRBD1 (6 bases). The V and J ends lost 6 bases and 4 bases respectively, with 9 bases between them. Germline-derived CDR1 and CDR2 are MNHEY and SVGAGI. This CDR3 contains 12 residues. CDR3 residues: CASSPGATEAFF. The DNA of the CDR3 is TGTGCCAGCAGCCCAGGGGCCACTGAAGCTTTCTTT.

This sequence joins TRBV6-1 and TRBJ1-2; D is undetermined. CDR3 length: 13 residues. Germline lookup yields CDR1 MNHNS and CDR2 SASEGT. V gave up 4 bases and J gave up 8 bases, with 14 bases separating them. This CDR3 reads CASSAEGPGGYTF. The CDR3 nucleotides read TGTGCCAGCAGTGCGGAGGGCCCGGGGGGCTACACCTTC.

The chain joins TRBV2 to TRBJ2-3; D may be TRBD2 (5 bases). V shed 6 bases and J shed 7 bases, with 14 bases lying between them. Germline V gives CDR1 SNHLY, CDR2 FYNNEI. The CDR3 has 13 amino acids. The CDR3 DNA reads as TGTGCCAGCAGGAGGGAACTCGAAAATACGCAGTATTTT. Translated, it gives CASRRELENTQYF.

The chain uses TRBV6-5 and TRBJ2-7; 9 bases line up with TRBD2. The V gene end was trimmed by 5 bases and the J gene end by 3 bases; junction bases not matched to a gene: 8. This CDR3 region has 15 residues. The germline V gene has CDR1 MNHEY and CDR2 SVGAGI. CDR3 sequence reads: CASSTSGTSFYEQYF. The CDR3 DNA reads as TGTGCCAGCAGTACATCCGGGACTAGCTTCTACGAGCAGTACTTC.

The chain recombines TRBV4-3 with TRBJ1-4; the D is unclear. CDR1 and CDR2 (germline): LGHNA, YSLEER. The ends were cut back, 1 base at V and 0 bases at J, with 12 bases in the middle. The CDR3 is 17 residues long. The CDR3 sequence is CASSQVQDPTTNEKLFF. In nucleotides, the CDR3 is TGCGCCAGCAGCCAAGTCCAGGATCCAACAACTAATGAAAAACTGTTTTTT.

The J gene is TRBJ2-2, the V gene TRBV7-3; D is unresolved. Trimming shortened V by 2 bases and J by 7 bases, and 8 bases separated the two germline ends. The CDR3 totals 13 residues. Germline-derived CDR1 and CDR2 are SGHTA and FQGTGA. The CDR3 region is CASSLVLGGELFF. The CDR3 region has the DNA TGTGCCAGCAGCTTAGTCCTAGGCGGGGAGCTGTTTTTT.

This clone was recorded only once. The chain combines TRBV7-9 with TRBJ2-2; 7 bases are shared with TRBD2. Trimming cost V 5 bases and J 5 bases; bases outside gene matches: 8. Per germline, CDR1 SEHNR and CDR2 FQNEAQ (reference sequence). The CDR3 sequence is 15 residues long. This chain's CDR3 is CASSPRDYPTGELFF. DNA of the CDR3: TGTGCCAGCAGCCCCCGGGACTATCCTACCGGGGAGCTGTTTTTT. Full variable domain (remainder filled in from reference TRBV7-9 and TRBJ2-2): DTGVSQNPRHKITKRGQNVTFRCDPISEHNRLYWYRQTLGQGPEFLTYFQNEAQLEKSRLLSDRFSAERPKGSFSTLEIQRTEQGDSAMYLCASSPRDYPTGELFFGEGSRLTVL.

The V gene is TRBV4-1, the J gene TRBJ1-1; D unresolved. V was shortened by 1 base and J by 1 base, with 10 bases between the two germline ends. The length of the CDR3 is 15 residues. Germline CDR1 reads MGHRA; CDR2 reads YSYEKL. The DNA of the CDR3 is TGCGCCAGCAGCCAAGGGGCAGGTAAGAACACTGAAGCTTTCTTT. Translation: CASSQGAGKNTEAFF.

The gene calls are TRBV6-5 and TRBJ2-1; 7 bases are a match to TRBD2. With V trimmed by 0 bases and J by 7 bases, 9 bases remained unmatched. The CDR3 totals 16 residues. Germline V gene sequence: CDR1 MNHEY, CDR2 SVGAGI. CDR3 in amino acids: CASSYSRSGMGNEQFF. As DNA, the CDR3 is TGTGCCAGCAGTTACTCGAGGAGCGGGATGGGAAATGAGCAGTTCTTC.